Below, one T cell receptor beta chain is given with its context. Produced via immunoSEQ multiplex PCR; TCRdb's table is partial and in-frame only. This sample has about 300,000 clones, with roughly nine tenths found just once. This sample is part of a study of blood T cell repertoires in COVID-19. About the research overall: Some COVID-19 samples were acute and others convalescent; all came from the United States, Italy and Spain.

Assignments of participants to cohorts depended upon their own reported clinical history. This CDR3 region has 15 residues. V shed 1 base and J 7 bases; nucleotides not matched to a gene: 6. The germline gives CDR1 LGHDT, CDR2 YNNKEL (reference sequence). The sample was PBMCs or T cells enriched from blood (not recorded which). The TCR comes from a woman aged 50 to 65 who had been exposed to COVID-19. This sequence joins TRBV3-1 (or the pseudogene TRBV3-2) and TRBJ1-2; TRBD1 matches at 10 bases. CDR3 amino acids: CASSQAGDRGPGYTF. The CDR3 nucleotides read TGTGCCAGCAGCCAAGCAGGAGACAGGGGGCCTGGCTACACCTTC.